This T cell receptor beta chain was identified in a study of T cells after yellow fever vaccination. As regards this clonotype: Its antigen is not known.

Study outcomes and limitations: Though it reached lower strength, the secondary response hit its peak faster, day 5 versus 15. Clones that expanded after primary vaccination mostly reappeared after the booster (roughly 96% CD4, 70% to 90% CD8). Highly abundant clonotypes carried over from the bulk population could end up in FACS-sorted repertoires as contaminants.

As TCR cDNA was made by 5'RACE template switching, a universal primer site and UMIs were added. TCRdb itself ran the 5' RACE reads through MiXCR, one entry per CDR3 protein. This repertoire shows some 160,000 distinct CDR3 sequences, about 7% found once; its top ten account for 2.5%. V gave up 1 base and J gave up 0 bases, with 5 bases separating them. Germline CDR1 SGHKS, CDR2 YYEKEE (reference sequence). CDR3 length equals 15 residues. The sequence was collected from a man aged 18 to 29 who received the YFV17D yellow fever vaccine. The gene calls are TRBV5-5 and TRBJ2-6; D remains ambiguous. The specimen was CD4+ T cells sorted from PBMCs, collected 4 to 5 days after the first yellow fever vaccination. The CDR3 coding sequence is TGTGCCAGCAGCTTGACCTTCTCTGGGGCCAACGTCCTGACTTTC. This codes for CASSLTFSGANVLTF.